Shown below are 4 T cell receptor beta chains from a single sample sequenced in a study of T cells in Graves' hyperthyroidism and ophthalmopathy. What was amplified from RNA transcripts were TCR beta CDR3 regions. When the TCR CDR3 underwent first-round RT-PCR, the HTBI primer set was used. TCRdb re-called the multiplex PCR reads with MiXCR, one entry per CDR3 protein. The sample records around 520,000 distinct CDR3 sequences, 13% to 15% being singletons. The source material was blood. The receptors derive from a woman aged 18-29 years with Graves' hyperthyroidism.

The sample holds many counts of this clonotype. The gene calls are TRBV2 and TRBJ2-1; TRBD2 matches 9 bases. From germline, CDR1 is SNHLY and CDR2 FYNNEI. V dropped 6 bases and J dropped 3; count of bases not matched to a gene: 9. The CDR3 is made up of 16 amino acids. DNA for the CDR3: TGTGCCAGCAGAGAGGTTTGGCGGGAGGGCTACAATGAGCAGTTCTTC. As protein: CASREVWREGYNEQFF.

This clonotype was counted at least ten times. CDR3 residues: CASSLSWREKLFF. In DNA, the CDR3 is TGTGCCAGCAGTTTATCATGGAGGGAAAAACTGTTTTTT. This chain joins TRBV12-3 or TRBV12-4 and TRBJ1-4; D not certain. Deletions cut 2 bases from V and 8 bases from J, with 9 bases between. This CDR3 contains 13 residues.

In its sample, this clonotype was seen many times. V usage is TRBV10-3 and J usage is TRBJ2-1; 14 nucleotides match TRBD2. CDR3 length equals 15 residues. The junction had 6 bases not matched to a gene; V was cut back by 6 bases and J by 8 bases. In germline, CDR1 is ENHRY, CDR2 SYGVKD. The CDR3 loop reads CAISAGTSGSDEQFF. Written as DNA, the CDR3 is TGTGCCATCAGCGCCGGGACTAGCGGGAGCGATGAGCAGTTCTTC.

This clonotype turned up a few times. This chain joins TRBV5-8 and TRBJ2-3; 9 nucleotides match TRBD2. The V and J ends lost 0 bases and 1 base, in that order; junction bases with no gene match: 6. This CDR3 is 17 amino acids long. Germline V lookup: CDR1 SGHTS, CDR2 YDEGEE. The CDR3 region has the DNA TGTGCCAGCAGCTTGGGCTTGGCGGGAGGGCGCACAGATACGCAGTATTTT. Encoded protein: CASSLGLAGGRTDTQYF.